Sequencing of this TCR beta chain was carried out in a study of cytomegalovirus exposure and HLA in healthy donors (TCRdb year 2017). General notes on the study: According to an earlier analysis of around 600 of the donors, roughly 180 million T cells yielded 117 million unique TCR beta sequences and around 280 Gb of sequence data. About 280 gigabases of sequencing data and around 80 million unique TCR sequences made up an early release that covered approximately 620 HLA-typed donors. The genetic ancestry cluster associated with self-reported Caucasian donors included 70% to 85% of the 300 to 400 genotyped donors. The aim of the study was to test whether cataloging public T cell receptors could identify signatures of past pathogen exposure. Using immunosequencing, the study profiled T cell repertoires from 500 to 800 subjects and related those repertoires to cytomegalovirus serostatus. In addition to the first cohort of 500 to 850 subjects, a separate validation cohort of approximately 120 different subjects was used. To predict cytomegalovirus infection status, the study combined high-throughput TCR immunosequencing, statistical association of individual TCRs with disease status, and machine learning. A later analysis re-analyzed previously published TCR beta repertoires from approximately 700 donors and added high-resolution HLA genotyping to study TCR occurrence patterns. Rather than drawing on any new phenotypic data, the later analysis identified candidate immune exposures from TCR beta sequences and the way those sequences occurred across donors. An earlier analysis of approximately 500 of the donors applied high-throughput TCR beta sequencing to assess whether each TCR beta V gene segment acted as functional or pseudogenic. Donor age, sex, ethnicity and CMV serostatus were collected together with the repertoire data. A later genetic analysis took genome-wide SNP genotypes for about 65% of the 666 donors and used that subset as a discovery cohort. Every discovery cohort repertoire had been produced on one sequencing platform. Both class I and class II loci were covered by HLA typing, at four-digit resolution. Typing coverage varied by locus: about 620-640 donors for A, B, C, DRB1 and DQB1; roughly 560 for DQA1; more than 600 for DPA1; fewer than 480 for DPB1. Roughly 5 DR-DQ haplotypes were handled as single units for association and clustering, since linkage in the cohort was strong. Across some 400 genotyped donors of the cohort, an average of approximately 200,000 unique TCR beta nucleotide sequences per donor were sequenced, and roughly a sixth of those sequences were non-productive.

Germline trimming amounts to 3 bases on V and 7 bases on J, with 8 as the count of junction bases outside the gene matches. Taken from the germline V gene, the CDR1 and CDR2 loops are LGHNA and YSLEER. The CDR3 holds 16 amino acids from the cysteine to the phenylalanine. The read is trimmed to its CDR3 DNA, 48 bases read in frame from base 1. As to this clone: The specificity of this receptor is unknown. Base quality data are lacking; no much larger clone is found one base away.

Libraries came from the immunoSEQ multiplex PCR assay. For the multiplex PCR, a mixture combining 60 forward primers for TCR Vbeta segments and 13 reverse primers for TCR Jbeta segments was used. A multiplex PCR assay on genomic DNA amplified the CDR3 region of rearranged TCR beta genes. Amplified TCR beta libraries were sequenced as 87-base-pair reads on the Illumina HiSeq System. The study's processing was this. Across the 670 or so repertoires, a later analysis counted approximately 75 million unique TCR beta chains, roughly 11 million of which were shared by at least two donors. Raw reads were error-corrected and collapsed into unique sequences by a nearest-neighbor algorithm in which closely related sequences were merged to remove PCR and sequencing errors. To assign V, D and J gene segments, CDR3 sequences were aligned to IMGT reference sequences. For a sequence to be retained, at least a six-nucleotide match to both a V gene segment and a J gene segment was required. Rearrangements were called productive when the CDR3 lacked stop codons and stayed in frame with V and J; all others were non-productive. Following IMGT convention, CDR3 was defined as the stretch from the second conserved V-encoded cysteine to the conserved J-encoded phenylalanine. In an earlier analysis of 587 of the donors, sequences lacking an unambiguous match to a single V gene segment were excluded. In an earlier analysis of approximately 590 of the donors, a V segment was called functional when productive rearrangements were above 56.7%, and segregating when the standard deviation between donors exceeded 5%. A statistical classification framework was developed to diagnose cytomegalovirus status using the catalog of TCR beta chain sequences. In a later analysis, TCR nucleotide sequences were compared against IMGT/GENE-DB human TR gene sequences so that V and J genes could be assigned. A later analysis assigned CDR3 sequences and most-parsimonious VDJ recombination scenarios with the TCRdist pipeline. In a later analysis, every TCR beta chain was defined by the combination of its CDR3 amino acid sequence and its V-gene family, and reads without a unique V-gene family were dropped. A later analysis removed over 500 highly shared, low-generation-probability nucleotide sequences to deal with suspected cross-contamination and a sequencing artifact. For each public chain, a later analysis derived a clonal expansion index from normalized ranks of inferred template counts within each repertoire. In a later analysis, generation probabilities were computed with a VDJ recombination model fitted to out-of-frame rearrangements, and the resulting probabilities were checked against IGoR. In a later analysis, hypergeometric tests were used to score TCR-TCR, TCR-HLA and TCR-CMV co-occurrence, with a repertoire-size bias correction applied to TCR pairs. False discovery rates were estimated in a later analysis by permuting HLA or CMV assignments 20 times. In a later analysis, co-occurring TCRs were grouped with DBSCAN, and TCRdist sequence similarity was added when clustering was performed within HLA-allele-positive subsets. Repertoires with fewer than 30,000 or more than 120,000 public chains were left out of co-occurrence clustering, as were about five repertoires with anomalous nucleotide sharing. Entries here come from immuneACCESS through TCRdb and include only in-frame sequences with V and J called. Some clones fail to appear in such tables; in the studies checked, an unresolved V gene covers under half of the shortfall, and the cause of the remainder is unknown. The V and J calls and clone size were taken over from that table, and D and trimming were inferred from the DNA. The sample table shows some 170,000 clones, and about 72% are seen once. More than 1.2% of the sample is held by the ten biggest clonotypes.

The cohort was made up of 650 to 700 healthy bone marrow donors. Cohort members were all nominally healthy when sampled, although unrecorded immune exposures were likely present. The donor was CMV seronegative and was included in the group of a few hundred seronegative cohort members. Every donor gave a peripheral blood sample, and the peripheral blood mononuclear cells from that sample were used for TCR beta sequencing. Genomic DNA extraction from the blood cell samples was performed with the Qiagen DNeasy Blood Extraction Kit. General study outcomes and caveats: A cluster of highly shared sequence variants was judged likely to represent a technical artifact of the sequencing pipeline. In the study, 150 to 200 TCR beta chains were listed as associated with cytomegalovirus. In a later analysis, the rate of TCR association differed among HLA loci, with DRB1 alleles having the most associated TCRs and HLA-C alleles having the fewest. Because some donors lacked HLA typing at each locus, the association tests relied only on the typed subset. The cohort was sequenced for TCR beta chains only, and without alpha or paired-chain data the features that could be detected were limited. According to a later analysis, most CMV-associated TCR beta chains appeared to be HLA-restricted, and the HLA associations seemed to be driven largely by CMV exposure. A later analysis found that HLA-associated TCR beta chains were more clonally expanded and had lower generation probabilities than equally common non-associated chains. When HLA alleles, especially DR and DQ, strongly co-occurred, TCR associations were difficult to assign to individual alleles. Because counts were too low, seventeen rarely observed V segments, including chromosome 9 orphons, were excluded from the earlier analysis of several hundred of the donors. According to a later analysis, parvovirus B19, influenza, CMV and Epstein-Barr virus appeared linked to several top co-occurrence clusters. A few of the identified cytomegalovirus-associated TCR beta chains were confirmed in vitro to be specific for cytomegalovirus antigens. The authors suggested that the approach could potentially be extended to other disease states and immunological phenotypes. The 87-base-pair reads could not distinguish some IMGT-functional V segments, including TRBV6-2 and TRBV6-3, so those segments were excluded. Broadly in line with IMGT annotations, most TCR beta V segments showed up in productive rearrangements about 90% or about 30% of the time in an earlier analysis of some 590 of the donors. For the cohort, immune exposure information was limited to CMV serostatus. In a later genetic analysis, a missense DCLRE1C variant was associated with V-gene and J-gene trimming of TCR beta chains, and the association was replicated in an independent cohort. Linkage disequilibrium might explain the correlated functional status among segregating V segments, but an unknown experimental factor could not be ruled out. Compared with the 666-donor mean, donors in an Asian-associated ancestry cluster had fewer N-insertions in productive TCRs, according to a later genetic analysis. A further reported finding was that TCR beta sequences accurately predicted the HLA-A and HLA-B alleles for most subjects in the first cohort. Specific HLA alleles were associated with over 15,000 TCR beta sequences at a false discovery rate of 0.05 in a later analysis. In both the original and validation cohorts, the classifier was reported to diagnose cytomegalovirus status with high specificity and sensitivity. Most TCR sequences were observed very rarely across donors, whereas some public TCRs were present in many individuals. Presence/absence analyses assumed roughly uniform sequencing depth across donors, an assumption that may not hold.

The sample taken for sequencing was PBMCs. The rearrangement combines TRBV4-3 with TRBJ2-1, and TRBD2 matches 11 of the central bases. This TCR was recovered from a man aged 55 to 70 in good health and CMV-seronegative. The nucleotide sequence reads as follows: TGCGCCAGCAGCCAGGAGCTAGCGGGGGGTCTGAATGAGCAGTTCTTC. This gives the protein CASSQELAGGLNEQFF.